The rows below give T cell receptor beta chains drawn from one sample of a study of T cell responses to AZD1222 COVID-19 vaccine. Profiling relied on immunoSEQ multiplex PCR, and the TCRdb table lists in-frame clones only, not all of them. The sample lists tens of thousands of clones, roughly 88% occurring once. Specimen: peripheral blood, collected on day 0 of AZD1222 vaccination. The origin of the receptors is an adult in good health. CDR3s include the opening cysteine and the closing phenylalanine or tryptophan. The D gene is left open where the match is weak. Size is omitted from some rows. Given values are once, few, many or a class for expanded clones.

cdr3_nt: TGTGCCAGCAGATTGGAGGGGGCGCGCACAGATACGCAGTATTTT
cdr3_aa: CASRLEGARTDTQYF
d_call: .
clone_size: .
j_call: TRBJ2-3
v_call: TRBV7-9

cdr3_nt: TGTGCCAGCAGTAATTGGAACACTGAAGCTTTCTTT
cdr3_aa: CASSNWNTEAFF
d_call: .
clone_size: .
j_call: TRBJ1-1
v_call: TRBV25-1

cdr3_nt: TGTGCCAGCTCGCCCGGGGCCGCCTCCTTGAACACTGAAGCTTTCTTT
cdr3_aa: CASSPGAASLNTEAFF
d_call: .
clone_size: .
j_call: TRBJ1-1
v_call: TRBV18

cdr3_nt: TGTGCCAGTAGCTTCCGGGACAGCAAAAACATTCAGTACTTC
cdr3_aa: CASSFRDSKNIQYF
d_call: TRBD1
clone_size: .
j_call: TRBJ2-4
v_call: TRBV19

cdr3_nt: TGTGCCAGCAGCAAGGGTGGCAGGCCCTATTACAATGAGCAGTTCTTC
cdr3_aa: CASSKGGRPYYNEQFF
d_call: .
clone_size: once
j_call: TRBJ2-1
v_call: TRBV21-1

cdr3_nt: TGTGCCAGCAGCTTAGGCCCACTGGGGACTGAAGCTTTCTTT
cdr3_aa: CASSLGPLGTEAFF
d_call: .
clone_size: once
j_call: TRBJ1-1
v_call: TRBV5-4

cdr3_nt: TGTGCCAGCAGCTTAGATCACTGGCAGGGGCACTACGAGCAGTACTTC
cdr3_aa: CASSLDHWQGHYEQYF
d_call: .
clone_size: .
j_call: TRBJ2-7
v_call: TRBV11-2

cdr3_nt: TGTGCCAGCAGCCAAGGCTATGGCTACACCTTC
cdr3_aa: CASSQGYGYTF
d_call: .
clone_size: few
j_call: TRBJ1-2
v_call: TRBV3-1/TRBV3-2

cdr3_nt: TGCGCCAGCAGCCGAGAACCACAGGGGGCTTCAGGAAACACCATATATTTT
cdr3_aa: CASSREPQGASGNTIYF
d_call: TRBD1
clone_size: .
j_call: TRBJ1-3
v_call: TRBV4-3

cdr3_nt: TGTGCCACCAGCAGAACCTTGAGCTCCTACAATGAGCAGTTCTTC
cdr3_aa: CATSRTLSSYNEQFF
d_call: .
clone_size: .
j_call: TRBJ2-1
v_call: TRBV15

cdr3_nt: TGTGCCAGCAGACTCGGCGGGGGCCCAACGGATACGCAGTATTTT
cdr3_aa: CASRLGGGPTDTQYF
d_call: .
clone_size: .
j_call: TRBJ2-3
v_call: TRBV7-3

cdr3_nt: TGTGCCAGCAGCTCTACTCCTTCTTACGAGCAGTACTTC
cdr3_aa: CASSSTPSYEQYF
d_call: .
clone_size: .
j_call: TRBJ2-7
v_call: TRBV7-9

cdr3_nt: TGTGCCAGCAGTCCCCCCGCCGGGACTAGCGGGAGGGCCCTCGAGCAGTACTTC
cdr3_aa: CASSPPAGTSGRALEQYF
d_call: TRBD2
clone_size: .
j_call: TRBJ2-7
v_call: TRBV28

cdr3_nt: TGCGCCAGCAGCTTGGCCGGTCCGGGTTATGGAAACACCATATATTTT
cdr3_aa: CASSLAGPGYGNTIYF
d_call: .
clone_size: .
j_call: TRBJ1-3
v_call: TRBV5-1

cdr3_nt: TGTGCCAGCAGTGAGGACGGGAGATACAATGAGCAGTTCTTC
cdr3_aa: CASSEDGRYNEQFF
d_call: .
clone_size: .
j_call: TRBJ2-1
v_call: TRBV2

cdr3_nt: TGTGCCAGCAGCCAACAGACTAGCAATCAGCCCCAGCATTTT
cdr3_aa: CASSQQTSNQPQHF
d_call: .
clone_size: .
j_call: TRBJ1-5
v_call: TRBV2

cdr3_nt: TGTGCCAGCAGTTGGACACGACTGAGTGAGACCCAGTACTTC
cdr3_aa: CASSWTRLSETQYF
d_call: .
clone_size: .
j_call: TRBJ2-5
v_call: TRBV6-5

cdr3_nt: TGTGCCAGCTCCACCGGGACAGCAGAGACCCAGTACTTC
cdr3_aa: CASSTGTAETQYF
d_call: TRBD1
clone_size: .
j_call: TRBJ2-5
v_call: TRBV18

cdr3_nt: TGTGCCAGCATCTGGGTTGGGACTAGGAACGAGCAGTACTTC
cdr3_aa: CASIWVGTRNEQYF
d_call: TRBD2
clone_size: .
j_call: TRBJ2-7
v_call: TRBV2

cdr3_nt: TGTGCCACCAGCAGAGAAACTCTTAGGGGGAACTATGGCTACACCTTC
cdr3_aa: CATSRETLRGNYGYTF
d_call: .
clone_size: .
j_call: TRBJ1-2
v_call: TRBV15

cdr3_nt: TGTGCCAGCAGCGCCCTGACTAGCGGGACTGGCACAGATACGCAGTATTTT
cdr3_aa: CASSALTSGTGTDTQYF
d_call: TRBD2
clone_size: .
j_call: TRBJ2-3
v_call: TRBV7-2

cdr3_nt: TGTGCCAGCAGTGTTCCGGGATCATATTATGGCTACACCTTC
cdr3_aa: CASSVPGSYYGYTF
d_call: .
clone_size: .
j_call: TRBJ1-2
v_call: TRBV28

cdr3_nt: TGTGCCAGCAGTTTATGGGTGGTAGGGGGCATCTATGGCTACACCTTC
cdr3_aa: CASSLWVVGGIYGYTF
d_call: TRBD1
clone_size: .
j_call: TRBJ1-2
v_call: TRBV28

cdr3_nt: TGTGCCAGCAGTGAATCCGGTTCACCCCAGCATTTT
cdr3_aa: CASSESGSPQHF
d_call: .
clone_size: .
j_call: TRBJ1-5
v_call: TRBV2

cdr3_nt: TGTGCCAGCAACACACAGGAGAACTATGGCTACACCTTC
cdr3_aa: CASNTQENYGYTF
d_call: .
clone_size: .
j_call: TRBJ1-2
v_call: TRBV2

cdr3_nt: TGTGCCAGCAGCTCGGGACCGTATAGCAATCAGCCCCAGCATTTT
cdr3_aa: CASSSGPYSNQPQHF
d_call: .
clone_size: .
j_call: TRBJ1-5
v_call: TRBV7-2

cdr3_nt: TGCGCCAGCAGCTTGACCACCAACACTGAAGCTTTCTTT
cdr3_aa: CASSLTTNTEAFF
d_call: .
clone_size: .
j_call: TRBJ1-1
v_call: TRBV5-1

cdr3_nt: TGTGCCAGCAGTTACACCGGGGGAAACTCGTACGAAAAACTGTTTTTT
cdr3_aa: CASSYTGGNSYEKLFF
d_call: .
clone_size: .
j_call: TRBJ1-4
v_call: TRBV6-5

cdr3_nt: TGTGCCAGCTCACTAGGGACAGGGGGAAGCACTGAAGCTTTCTTT
cdr3_aa: CASSLGTGGSTEAFF
d_call: TRBD1
clone_size: .
j_call: TRBJ1-1
v_call: TRBV18

cdr3_nt: TGTGCCAGCACTCTTTCCGGGACAGCATCCTACGAGCAGTACTTC
cdr3_aa: CASTLSGTASYEQYF
d_call: TRBD1
clone_size: .
j_call: TRBJ2-7
v_call: TRBV5-5

cdr3_nt: TGTGCCAGCAGCGTAGGTAATTCTAACTATGGCTACACCTTC
cdr3_aa: CASSVGNSNYGYTF
d_call: .
clone_size: .
j_call: TRBJ1-2
v_call: TRBV9

cdr3_nt: TGTGCCAGCAGCTTAGCAGGGGGCTCGAGTGGAAACACCATATATTTT
cdr3_aa: CASSLAGGSSGNTIYF
d_call: TRBD1
clone_size: .
j_call: TRBJ1-3
v_call: TRBV7-2

cdr3_nt: TGTGCCAGCAGCCCATCGACAGGGAAAGATGGCTACACCTTC
cdr3_aa: CASSPSTGKDGYTF
d_call: TRBD1
clone_size: .
j_call: TRBJ1-2
v_call: TRBV5-5

cdr3_nt: TGTGCCAGCAGCCAAGGGGGCTCTCCCAAAAACATTCAGTACTTC
cdr3_aa: CASSQGGSPKNIQYF
d_call: TRBD1
clone_size: .
j_call: TRBJ2-4
v_call: TRBV6-2/TRBV6-3

cdr3_nt: TGCGCCAGCAGCCAACCGGGACAGGGGAGCTACGAGCAGTACTTC
cdr3_aa: CASSQPGQGSYEQYF
d_call: TRBD1
clone_size: .
j_call: TRBJ2-7
v_call: TRBV4-1

cdr3_nt: TGTGCCAGCAGCTTAGGGGCCCAGTGGGGCACAGATACGCAGTATTTT
cdr3_aa: CASSLGAQWGTDTQYF
d_call: .
clone_size: once
j_call: TRBJ2-3
v_call: TRBV7-7

cdr3_nt: TGTGCCAGCAGTTTATTACGACAGGGGAGGAATTCACCCCTCCACTTT
cdr3_aa: CASSLLRQGRNSPLHF
d_call: TRBD1
clone_size: .
j_call: TRBJ1-6
v_call: TRBV28

cdr3_nt: TGTGCCAGCAGCTTGCGGGGGGAGGAGACCCAGTACTTC
cdr3_aa: CASSLRGEETQYF
d_call: TRBD2
clone_size: .
j_call: TRBJ2-5
v_call: TRBV5-4

cdr3_nt: TGCGCCAGCAGCCCGGAGGGTTTGATTGAGCCCCAGCATTTT
cdr3_aa: CASSPEGLIEPQHF
d_call: .
clone_size: once
j_call: TRBJ1-5
v_call: TRBV5-1

cdr3_nt: TGTGCCAGCATTTTGAACACTGAAGCTTTCTTT
cdr3_aa: CASILNTEAFF
d_call: .
clone_size: .
j_call: TRBJ1-1
v_call: TRBV12-3/TRBV12-4